The 25 T cell receptor beta chains in this list originate from one sample, sequenced in a study of early T cells in non-severe SARS-CoV-2 infection. MiXCR was run by TCRdb on the 5' RACE reads, yielding one entry per CDR3 protein. The sample lists 95,000 to 120,000 distinct CDR3 sequences; 9.5% to 13% were seen once. Sequenced: whole blood. These TCRs come from an adult who was a healthcare worker with PCR-confirmed SARS-CoV-2 infection or an uninfected control (not recorded which).

In its sample, this clonotype was seen many times. This rearrangement joins TRBV20-1 to TRBJ1-2; 9 nucleotides agree with TRBD1. V lost 6 bases and J lost 3; bases outside the gene matches: 8. Per germline, CDR1 DFQATT and CDR2 SNEGSKA (reference sequence). The CDR3 is 14 amino acids. CDR3 in DNA: TGCAGTGCCATCTCCCGGACAGGGGACTATGGCTACACCTTC. It is translated as CSAISRTGDYGYTF.

The V gene is TRBV20-1, the J gene TRBJ2-7; 12 bases match TRBD2. In germline, CDR1 is DFQATT, CDR2 SNEGSKA (reference sequence). V shed 1 base and J 7 bases; nucleotides not matched to a gene: 11. The CDR3 length is 16 residues. The CDR3 is CSARVLAGGPTGEQYF. CDR3 DNA: TGCAGTGCTAGAGTCCTAGCGGGGGGGCCTACCGGGGAGCAGTACTTC.

V gene TRBV9 combines with J gene TRBJ2-3; possibly TRBD2 for D (5 bases). The CDR3 is made up of 14 amino acids. Germline V CDR1 and CDR2: SGDLS, YYNGEE. V lost 4 bases, J lost 0 bases, and 9 bases lay in between. CDR3 residues: CASSKWTSTDTQYF. The CDR3 DNA sequence: TGTGCCAGCAGCAAATGGACTAGCACAGATACGCAGTATTTT.

In this sample, this clonotype turned up many times. This chain connects TRBV6-4 to TRBJ2-1; D perhaps matches TRBD2 (6 bases). V was trimmed by 4 bases and J by 3 bases, leaving 10 bases between them. Germline V CDR1 and CDR2: MRHNA, SNTAGT. CDR3 size: 14 residues. The CDR3 region has the DNA TGTGCCAGCAGTGTTGCGGGGAGCTACAATGAGCAGTTCTTC. This codes for CASSVAGSYNEQFF.

The chain is built from TRBV20-1 and TRBJ1-1, with D unclear. Trimming took off 0 bases at V and 1 base at J, with 9 bases between the two ends. The CDR3 sequence is 14 residues long. The germline CDR1 and CDR2 sequences are DFQATT and SNEGSKA (reference sequence). CDR3 loop: CSARDTAANTEAFF. The CDR3 region has the DNA TGCAGTGCTAGAGATACGGCGGCGAACACTGAAGCTTTCTTT.

This clonotype has just one count. Mismatch with germline at one junction end may stem from a read error. The V gene is TRBV7-2, the J gene TRBJ2-7; D is unresolved. The CDR3 length is 14 residues. Looked up from germline, CDR1 is SGHTA and CDR2 is FQGNSA. DNA for the CDR3: TGTGTCAGCAGCCAGGACCCTGGTTATCACGAGCAGTACTTC. It codes for CVSSQDPGYHEQYF. Drawing the rest from reference TRBV7-2 and TRBJ2-7, the complete variable domain is GAGVSQSPSNKVTEKGKDVELRCDPISGHTALYWYRQSLGQGLEFLIYFQGNSAPDKSGLPSDRFSAERTGGSVSTLTIQRTQQEDSAVYLCVSSQDPGYHEQYFGPGTRLTVT.

In this sample, this clonotype turned up many times. The germline gene is not matched at one end of the junction; a read error may be the cause. The V call is TRBV3-1, the J call TRBJ1-1; D gene unclear. The V gene's germline CDR1 is LGHDT and CDR2 YNNKEL (reference sequence). The CDR3 loop spans 17 amino acids. CDR3 sequence: CASSQGRAPLRNTEVFF. CDR3 DNA: TGTGCCAGCAGCCAAGGTCGGGCACCCCTCCGTAACACTGAAGTTTTCTTT. The full variable domain, rest sourced from reference TRBV3-1 and TRBJ1-1, is DTAVSQTPKYLVTQMGNDKSIKCEQNLGHDTMYWYKQDSKKFLKIMFSYNNKELIINETVPNRFSPKSPDKAHLNLHINSLELGDSAVYFCASSQGRAPLRNTEVFFGQGTRLTVV.

V is TRBV5-4 and J is TRBJ2-7; 11 bases are a match to TRBD2. Germline-derived CDR1 and CDR2 are SGHNT and YYREEE (reference sequence). Trimming at V came to 4 bases and at J to 3 bases, leaving 9 bases not matched to a gene. CDR3 size: 16 residues. CDR3: CASSEQLAGANYEQYF. The CDR3 DNA reads as TGTGCCAGCAGCGAACAACTAGCGGGGGCCAACTACGAGCAGTACTTC.

This clonotype has at least ten counts. The V gene is TRBV6-1, the J gene TRBJ1-3, with 9 bases fitting TRBD1. This CDR3 has 14 amino acids. The ends lost 10 bases at V and 2 bases at J; junction bases unmatched: 6. The germline V gene has CDR1 MNHNS and CDR2 SASEGT. The chain's CDR3 is CAIPQGAAGNTIYF. The CDR3 nucleotides are TGTGCCATCCCACAGGGGGCCGCTGGAAACACCATATATTTT.

This clonotype is a singleton in its sample. A much bigger clone sits one base away, suggesting this may be a read error. The conserved phenylalanine or tryptophan normally closing the CDR3 is absent here, so this likely arose from a read error. The V call is TRBV5-1, the J call TRBJ2-7, with D perhaps matching TRBD1 (6 bases). This CDR3 is 12 amino acids long. Germline values: CDR1 SGHRS, CDR2 YFSETQ. Trimming removed 4 bases at V and 3 bases at J, with 8 bases between. The CDR3 region is CASSRDIYEQYS. CDR3 DNA sequence: TGCGCCAGCAGCCGGGACATCTACGAGCAGTACTCC.

The chain employs TRBV7-6 and TRBJ2-7; 9 bases map to TRBD2. The V gene end was trimmed by 0 bases and the J gene end by 7 bases; junction bases not matched to a gene: 13. Germline CDR1 and CDR2: SGHVS and FNYEAQ. The CDR3 has 17 residues. CDR3 sequence: CASSLALGGAGGWEQYF. CDR3 sequence (DNA): TGTGCCAGCAGCTTAGCCCTTGGAGGAGCGGGAGGATGGGAGCAGTACTTC.

The chain carries TRBV30 and TRBJ2-7; 9 positions match TRBD2. CDR1 and CDR2 (germline): GTSNPN, SVGIG (reference sequence). The CDR3 totals 13 residues. V lost 6 bases, J lost 7 bases, and 10 bases stayed unmatched. CDR3 sequence (DNA): TGTGCCTGTGTTGCGGGAGGGCTAGGGGAGCAGTACTTC. Translated: CACVAGGLGEQYF.

This clonotype showed up many times. This sequence joins TRBV20-1 and TRBJ2-5; D unresolved. The CDR3 is 16 amino acids. Per the germline V gene, CDR1 is DFQATT and CDR2 is SNEGSKA (reference sequence). Trimming removed 3 bases from V and 3 bases from J, with 20 bases in between. The CDR3 sequence: CSASPLDLPGEETQYF. In nucleotides, the CDR3 is TGCAGTGCTAGTCCCTTAGACCTTCCAGGAGAAGAGACCCAGTACTTC.

This clonotype was counted at least ten times. The chain joins TRBV3-1 to TRBJ1-6; D is undetermined. This CDR3 is built from 17 residues. Per the germline V gene, CDR1 is LGHDT and CDR2 is YNNKEL (reference sequence). Trimming stripped 4 bases from V and 0 bases from J, with 13 bases between. CDR3 amino acids: CASSPEHGSSYNSPLHF. CDR3 DNA sequence: TGTGCCAGCAGCCCCGAACACGGGAGCTCCTATAATTCACCCCTCCACTTT.

The gene calls are TRBV28 and TRBJ2-1; a possible D gene is TRBD2 (5 bases). With 7 bases removed from V and 15 bases from J, the gap between germline ends came to 13 bases. The CDR3 loop spans 10 amino acids. Germline-derived CDR1 and CDR2 are MDHEN and SYDVKM. In nucleotides, the CDR3 is TGTGCCAGCAACGGGGTGACATGGTTCTTC. This sequence encodes CASNGVTWFF.

The chain joins TRBV7-3 to TRBJ2-2; either TRBD1 or TRBD2 may fit D (5 bases each). V gave up 4 bases and J gave up 4 bases, with 13 bases separating them. CDR3 size: 15 residues. Per the germline V gene, CDR1 is SGHTA and CDR2 is FQGTGA. The CDR3 DNA sequence: TGTGCCAGCAGCTCCTCCGGGGCGCGCACCGGGGAGCTGTTTTTT. Residues: CASSSSGARTGELFF.

In its sample, this clonotype was seen many times. The V and J genes are TRBV6-5 and TRBJ1-2; TRBD1 might be the D (6 bases). CDR1 is MNHEY, CDR2 SVGAGI, per germline. CDR3 length equals 12 residues. The V end was cut by 6 bases, the J end by 8 bases, with 13 bases between. The CDR3 loop reads CASSNGQRGYTF. The CDR3 DNA sequence: TGTGCCAGCAGCAATGGACAGCGGGGCTACACCTTC.

This clonotype occurred a few times. V is TRBV6-5 and J is TRBJ1-5; tentatively, D is TRBD1 (5 bases). The CDR3 covers 14 residues. V lost 2 bases and J 7 bases, leaving 12 bases between the germline ends. Germline CDR1 MNHEY, CDR2 SVGAGI. CDR3 nucleotides: TGTGCCAGCAGTTACGGGGGATGGGGCCAGCCCCAGCATTTT. Translating it yields CASSYGGWGQPQHF.

This clonotype was found once. Being one base from a much bigger clone, this may be a read error. The CDR3, as DNA: TGCAGTGCTAGAGATCGGACCGCAGGAGGAGGGACACGGAGTGAGCAGTTCTTC. This sequence encodes CSARDRTAGGGTRSEQFF. This chain joins TRBV20-1 and TRBJ2-1; D tentatively fits TRBD1 or TRBD2 (6 bases each). The CDR3 totals 18 residues. Trimming pared 0 bases from V and 9 bases from J, leaving 27 bases between. CDR1 and CDR2 (germline): DFQATT, SNEGSKA (reference sequence).

This clonotype turned up a few times. The chain joins TRBV6-2 or TRBV6-3 to TRBJ2-2, with 10 positions matching TRBD2. Trimming at V came to 4 bases and at J to 2 bases, leaving 4 bases not matched to a gene. CDR3 size: 16 residues. Germline V gives CDR1 MNHEY, CDR2 SVGEGT. The CDR3 protein is CASSFPSGRNTGELFF. The CDR3 DNA reads as TGTGCCAGCAGTTTCCCTAGCGGGAGAAACACCGGGGAGCTGTTTTTT.

V usage is TRBV3-1 and J usage is TRBJ2-2; D could derive from TRBD1 or TRBD2 (5 bases each). CDR3 length: 12 residues. Germline-derived CDR1 and CDR2 are LGHDT and YNNKEL (reference sequence). The V end was cut by 4 bases, the J end by 9 bases, with 9 bases between. The CDR3 loop is CASSPRDRELFF. In nucleotides, the CDR3 is TGTGCCAGCAGCCCAAGGGACCGGGAGCTGTTTTTT. Full variable domain (rest looked up from reference TRBV3-1 and TRBJ2-2): DTAVSQTPKYLVTQMGNDKSIKCEQNLGHDTMYWYKQDSKKFLKIMFSYNNKELIINETVPNRFSPKSPDKAHLNLHINSLELGDSAVYFCASSPRDRELFFGEGSRLTVL.

The chain links TRBV29-1 to TRBJ2-7; D unresolved. V was pared by 3 bases and J by 0 bases, with 3 bases between. From germline, CDR1 is SQVTM and CDR2 ANQGSEA. This CDR3 has 11 amino acids. In DNA form, the CDR3 reads TGCAGCGTTGACAGCTCCTACGAGCAGTACTTC. Its translation: CSVDSSYEQYF.

The chain carries TRBV20-1 and TRBJ2-3; 8 nucleotides align to TRBD2. This CDR3 spans 16 amino acids. Germline lookup yields CDR1 DFQATT and CDR2 SNEGSKA (reference sequence). V was clipped by 5 bases and J by 2 bases; unmatched bases: 12. This CDR3 is CSAGGRSGRFTDTQYF. The CDR3 DNA follows: TGCAGTGCTGGGGGGCGGAGCGGGAGATTCACAGATACGCAGTATTTT.

This clonotype was observed at least ten times. V usage is TRBV6-1 and J usage is TRBJ1-5; 8 bases are a match to TRBD1. This CDR3 contains 11 residues. Trimming cost V 11 bases and J 7 bases; bases outside gene matches: 4. Germline loops: CDR1 MNHNS, CDR2 SASEGT. The CDR3 DNA follows: TGTGCCGTCGGGACAGGCCAGCCCCAGCATTTT. Protein product: CAVGTGQPQHF.

The chain has TRBV7-3 and TRBJ2-1; 9 positions match TRBD2. The J segment lost 7 bases and the V segment lost 3 bases, leaving 10 bases of the junction unmatched. This CDR3 has 16 amino acids. Germline V gene sequence: CDR1 SGHTA, CDR2 FQGTGA. The CDR3 reads CASSFKAGGFGNEQFF. The CDR3 DNA follows: TGTGCCAGCAGCTTCAAAGCGGGAGGTTTTGGAAATGAGCAGTTCTTC.